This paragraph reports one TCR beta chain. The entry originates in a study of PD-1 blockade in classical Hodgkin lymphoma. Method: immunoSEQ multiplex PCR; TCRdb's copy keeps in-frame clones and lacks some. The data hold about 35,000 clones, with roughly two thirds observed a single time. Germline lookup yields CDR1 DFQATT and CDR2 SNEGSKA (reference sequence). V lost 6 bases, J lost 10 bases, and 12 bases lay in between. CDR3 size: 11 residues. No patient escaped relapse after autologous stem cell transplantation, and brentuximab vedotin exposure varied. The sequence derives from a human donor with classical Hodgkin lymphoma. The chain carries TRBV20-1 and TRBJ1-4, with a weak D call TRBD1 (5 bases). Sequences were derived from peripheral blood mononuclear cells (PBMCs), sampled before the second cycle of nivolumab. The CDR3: CSATGPGKLFF. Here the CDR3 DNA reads TGCAGTGCCACGGGACCTGGAAAACTGTTTTTT.